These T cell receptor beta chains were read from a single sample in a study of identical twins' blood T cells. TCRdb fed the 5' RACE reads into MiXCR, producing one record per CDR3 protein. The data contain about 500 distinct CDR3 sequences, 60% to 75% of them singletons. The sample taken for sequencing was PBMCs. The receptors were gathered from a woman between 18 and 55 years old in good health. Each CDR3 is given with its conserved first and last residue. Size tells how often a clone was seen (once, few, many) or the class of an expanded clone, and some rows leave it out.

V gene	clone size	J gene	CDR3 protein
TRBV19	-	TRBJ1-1	CASSPLGGNTEAFF
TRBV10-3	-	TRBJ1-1	CAISGEGRTEAFF
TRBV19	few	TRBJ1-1	CASRADRGVAFF
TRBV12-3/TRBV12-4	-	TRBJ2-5	CASSPYPGETQYF
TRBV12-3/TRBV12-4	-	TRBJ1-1	CASSRDRGQGAFF
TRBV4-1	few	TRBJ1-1	CASSQEEEDTEAFF
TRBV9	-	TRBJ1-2	CASSGAGYTF
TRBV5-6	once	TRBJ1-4	CASSASEKLFF
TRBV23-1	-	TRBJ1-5	CASSPIVSDGGEQPQHF
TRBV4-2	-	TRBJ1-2	CASSLVTDGYTF
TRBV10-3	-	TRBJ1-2	CAISETAAGYTF
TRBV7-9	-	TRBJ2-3	CASSPNPGSTDTQYF